This T cell receptor (beta chain) is drawn from a study of blood T cell repertoires in COVID-19. About the research overall: Samples came from the United States, Italy and Spain, spanning acute and convalescent COVID-19. Sources were T cells, B-cell-depleted T cells, or PBMCs; the material itself was cDNA or gDNA.

Germline V gene lookup returns CDR1 SGHRS and CDR2 YFSETQ. The V and J ends lost 3 bases and 0 bases respectively, with 10 bases between them. This CDR3 is 15 amino acids long. Enrolment of Seattle patients took place during active infection, and they were followed longitudinally. In the original processing: Amplification with reference gene primers provided the estimates of nucleated cell counts. Only in-frame clones appear in the TCRdb table, and some are missing; sequencing was by immunoSEQ multiplex PCR. V and J calls plus clone size are reproduced from that table; the DNA served to infer D and trimming. Seen here are a few hundred thousand clones, 75% to 90% observed once, and the top ten hold just over 7%.

This receptor was taken from a woman in her sixties with COVID-19, enrolled during active disease. The sequencing sample was made of peripheral blood. This sequence joins TRBV5-1 and TRBJ2-1; possibly TRBD2 for D (6 bases). CDR3 in amino acids: CASSWTTDSYNEQFF. DNA of the CDR3: TGCGCCAGCAGCTGGACTACCGACTCCTACAATGAGCAGTTCTTC.